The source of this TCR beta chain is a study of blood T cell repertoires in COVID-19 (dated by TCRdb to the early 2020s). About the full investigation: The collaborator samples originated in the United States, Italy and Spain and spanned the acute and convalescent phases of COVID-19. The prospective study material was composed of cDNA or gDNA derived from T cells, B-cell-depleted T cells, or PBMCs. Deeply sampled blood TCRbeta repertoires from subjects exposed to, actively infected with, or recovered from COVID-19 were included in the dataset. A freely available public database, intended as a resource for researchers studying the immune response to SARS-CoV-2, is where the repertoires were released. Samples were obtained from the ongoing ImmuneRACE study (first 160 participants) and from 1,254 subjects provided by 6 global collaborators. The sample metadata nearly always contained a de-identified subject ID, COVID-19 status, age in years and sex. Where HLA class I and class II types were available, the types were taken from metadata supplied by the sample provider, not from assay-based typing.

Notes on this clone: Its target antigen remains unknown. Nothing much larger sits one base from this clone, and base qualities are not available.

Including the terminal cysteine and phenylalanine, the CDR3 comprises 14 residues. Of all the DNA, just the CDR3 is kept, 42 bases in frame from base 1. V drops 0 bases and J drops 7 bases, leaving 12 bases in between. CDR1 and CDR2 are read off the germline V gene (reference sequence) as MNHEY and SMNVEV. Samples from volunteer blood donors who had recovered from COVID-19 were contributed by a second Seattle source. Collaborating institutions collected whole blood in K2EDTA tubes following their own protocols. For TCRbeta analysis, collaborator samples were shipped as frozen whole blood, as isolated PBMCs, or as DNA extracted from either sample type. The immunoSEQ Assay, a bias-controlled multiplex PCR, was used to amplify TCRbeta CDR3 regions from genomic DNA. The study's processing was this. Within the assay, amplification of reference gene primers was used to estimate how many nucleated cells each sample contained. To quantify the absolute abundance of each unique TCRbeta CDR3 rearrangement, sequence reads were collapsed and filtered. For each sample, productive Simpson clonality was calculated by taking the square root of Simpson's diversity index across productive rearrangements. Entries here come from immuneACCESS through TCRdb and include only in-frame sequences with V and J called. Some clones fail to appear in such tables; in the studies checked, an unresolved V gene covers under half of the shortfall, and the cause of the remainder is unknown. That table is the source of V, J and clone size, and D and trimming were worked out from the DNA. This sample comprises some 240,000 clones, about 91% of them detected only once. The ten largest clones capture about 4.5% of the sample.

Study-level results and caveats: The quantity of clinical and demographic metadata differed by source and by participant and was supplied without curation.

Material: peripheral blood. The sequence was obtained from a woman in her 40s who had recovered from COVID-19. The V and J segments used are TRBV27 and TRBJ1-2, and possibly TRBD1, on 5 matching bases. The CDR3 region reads CASSLSRQGGGYTF. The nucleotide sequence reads TGTGCCAGCAGTTTATCGAGGCAGGGTGGTGGCTACACCTTC.